This T cell receptor beta chain was recovered during a study of breast tumors, draining lymph nodes, adjacent tissues. Study outcomes and limitations: The lymph node origin of tumor T cells was framed as consistent with a hypothesis, not demonstrated. Tumor repertoires ranked between lymph nodes and nontumor tissue in diversity, with V and J gene preferences. The data were judged consistent with most tumor T cells coming from lymph node and expanding in tumor.

Axillary draining lymph nodes of breast cancer patients supplied the node samples. The CDR3 spans 15 residues. The germline V gene has CDR1 MDHEN and CDR2 SYDVKM. V trimming: 2 bases; J trimming: 8 bases; junction bases outside the gene matches: 9. TCRdb reprocessed the multiplex PCR reads with MiXCR, giving one entry per CDR3 protein. The repertoire has 150,000 to 200,000 distinct CDR3 sequences, 30% to 35% of them found once; the top ten carry around 4%. This clonotype was counted at least ten times. The target antigen is unknown. Sequencing input: axillary lymph node tissue. The chain recombines TRBV28 with TRBJ2-3; TRBD2 matches at 8 bases. This clonotype was sampled from a female donor with breast cancer. Some clones in this sample may be carry-over from other donors' samples. The CDR3 spells CASSLRRSGSGTQYF. In nucleotides, the CDR3 is TGTGCCAGCAGTTTACGGCGAAGCGGGAGTGGTACGCAGTATTTT.